A single sample gave rise to the 27 T cell receptor beta chains below, sequenced in a study of OX40 agonist ivuxolimab in advanced cancers. The method was immunoSEQ multiplex PCR; TCRdb's version includes in-frame clones alone and lacks a portion of them. The sample includes roughly 53,000 clones, 75% to 85% seen only once; the top ten take more than 2%. The sample in question was CD4+ or CD8+ T cells sorted from blood, obtained in a trial of the OX40 agonist ivuxolimab. Receptor source: an adult with an advanced solid tumor such as melanoma, head and neck, liver or kidney cancer.

The chain employs TRBV5-1 and TRBJ2-7, with TRBD2 matching over 8 bases. With V trimmed by 3 bases and J by 5 bases, 7 bases remained unmatched. The germline gives CDR1 SGHRS, CDR2 YFSETQ. The CDR3 consists of 14 residues. CDR3 region: CASSSSGLVHEQYF. CDR3 nucleotide sequence: TGCGCCAGCAGCTCTTCGGGACTAGTCCACGAGCAGTACTTC.

The chain uses TRBV5-1 and TRBJ2-3, with 15 bases aligning to TRBD2. V lost 4 bases, J lost 6 bases, and 6 bases stayed unmatched. Germline V lookup: CDR1 SGHRS, CDR2 YFSETQ. The CDR3 length is 16 residues. The DNA for the CDR3 is TGCGCCAGCAGCGCGGGACTAGCGGGGGGCCCGGATACGCAGTATTTT. Translated, it gives CASSAGLAGGPDTQYF.

The chain uses TRBV27 and TRBJ2-2; the match to TRBD1 covers 10 bases. This CDR3 is 16 amino acids long. J gave up 3 bases and V 8 bases, and 9 bases lay outside the gene matches. CDR1 is MNHEY, CDR2 SMNVEV, per germline (reference sequence). CDR3 sequence: CASALRDRGYTGELFF. CDR3 bases: TGTGCCAGCGCTTTAAGGGACAGGGGTTACACCGGGGAGCTGTTTTTT.

This clone was counted many times. The CDR3: CAWSGQQNQPQHF. CDR3 sequence (DNA): TGTGCCTGGAGCGGTCAGCAGAATCAGCCCCAGCATTTT. The chain employs TRBV30 and TRBJ1-5; D is unresolved. The V end lost 3 bases, the J end lost 4 bases, and 10 bases lay between the germline ends. The germline V gene encodes CDR1 GTSNPN and CDR2 SVGIG (reference sequence). The CDR3 has 13 residues.

This chain links TRBV5-1 with TRBJ2-2; D may be TRBD1 (5 bases). Germline V gene sequence: CDR1 SGHRS, CDR2 YFSETQ. The CDR3 runs 15 residues. Trimming removed 3 bases at V and 4 bases at J, with 13 bases between. The CDR3: CASSYDSFSTGELFF. In DNA, the CDR3 is TGCGCCAGCAGCTACGACAGCTTCAGCACCGGGGAGCTGTTTTTT.

The rearrangement uses TRBV5-1 and TRBJ1-1, with unresolved D. Germline CDR1 reads SGHRS; CDR2 reads YFSETQ. V was cut by 2 bases and J by 8 bases, with 10 bases left in between. This CDR3 comprises 12 residues. This CDR3 is CASSLFTDEAFF. As DNA, the CDR3 is TGCGCCAGCAGCTTATTTACAGACGAAGCTTTCTTT.

V usage is TRBV5-1 and J usage is TRBJ2-5; D remains unclear. Germline-derived CDR1 and CDR2 are SGHRS and YFSETQ. This CDR3 is 11 amino acids long. Trimming shortened V by 2 bases and J by 1 base, and 0 bases separated the two germline ends. The CDR3 coding sequence is TGCGCCAGCAGCTTCCAAGAGACCCAGTACTTC. Protein product: CASSFQETQYF.

This chain joins TRBV25-1 and TRBJ1-1; D is ambiguous. The V end lost 7 bases, the J end lost 10 bases, and 25 bases lay between the germline ends. This CDR3 is built from 15 residues. Germline CDR1 and CDR2: MGHDK and SYGVNS. The CDR3 here is CASTATDSWEDRAFF. In nucleotides, the CDR3 is TGTGCCAGCACCGCTACCGACTCTTGGGAAGACCGAGCTTTCTTT.

J is TRBJ1-1 and V is TRBV6-1; D not resolved. V dropped 1 base and J dropped 3 bases, with 18 bases sitting between them. The germline V gene has CDR1 MNHNS and CDR2 SASEGT. The CDR3 spans 17 residues. CDR3 sequence reads: CASSEGTRHRGYTEAFF. CDR3 bases: TGTGCCAGCAGTGAAGGGACTCGACACCGGGGTTACACTGAAGCTTTCTTT.

This chain uses TRBV7-6 with TRBJ2-1; 9 bases agree with TRBD2. This CDR3 contains 15 residues. Germline values: CDR1 SGHVS, CDR2 FNYEAQ. V dropped 5 bases and J dropped 4; count of bases not matched to a gene: 6. The DNA for the CDR3 is TGTGCCAGCAGCCTTCAGCGGGGGGCATACAATGAGCAGTTCTTC. Its protein product is CASSLQRGAYNEQFF. The full variable domain, with the rest looked up from reference TRBV7-6 and TRBJ2-1, is GAGVSQSPRYKVTKRGQDVALRCDPISGHVSLYWYRQALGQGPEFLTYFNYEAQQDKSGLPNDRFSAERPEGSISTLTIQRTEQRDSAMYRCASSLQRGAYNEQFFGPGTRLTVL.

This clone was counted once. DNA of the CDR3: TGTGCCAGCAGCCGAGGGGCGGGAAGCGGCCATACGCAGTATTTT. Protein product: CASSRGAGSGHTQYF. The chain couples TRBV28 to TRBJ2-3, with D possibly TRBD2 on 6 matching bases. V lost 6 bases and J lost 7, with 20 bases in between. This CDR3 spans 15 amino acids. CDR1 MDHEN and CDR2 SYDVKM come from the germline V gene.

The sample holds one count of this clone. The chain couples TRBV2 to TRBJ2-5, with 9 bases fitting TRBD1. Germline loops: CDR1 SNHLY, CDR2 FYNNEI. This CDR3 comprises 13 residues. J lost 6 bases, V lost 5 bases, and 4 bases had no gene match. Written as DNA, the CDR3 is TGTGCCAGCAGTTCAGGGACAGGGAAGACCCAGTACTTC. It encodes CASSSGTGKTQYF.

The V gene is TRBV4-1, the J gene TRBJ2-3; weak D call: TRBD2 (6 bases). The CDR3 length is 16 residues. Germline V lookup: CDR1 MGHRA, CDR2 YSYEKL. The V gene lost 6 bases and the J gene lost 1 base, with 17 bases spanning the gap. The CDR3 region is CASSPGWGVRTDTQYF. CDR3 DNA: TGCGCCAGCAGTCCGGGGTGGGGGGTCCGCACAGATACGCAGTATTTT.

This clone has a handful of counts. The CDR3 loop reads CASSLGQIAKNIQYF. The CDR3 DNA sequence: TGTGCCAGCAGTTTGGGACAGATAGCCAAAAACATTCAGTACTTC. The chain is built from TRBV28 and TRBJ2-4, with TRBD1 identical over 7 bases. The CDR3 sequence is 15 residues long. J lost 0 bases, V lost 3 bases, and 2 bases had no gene match. The germline CDR1 and CDR2 sequences are MDHEN and SYDVKM.

The chain links TRBV28 to TRBJ1-1, with 10 positions matching TRBD1. From germline, CDR1 is MDHEN and CDR2 SYDVKM. The CDR3 length is 15 residues. Trimming cost V 3 bases and J 11 bases; bases outside gene matches: 12. This CDR3 reads CASSLNDRGREGAFF. The CDR3 DNA is TGTGCCAGCAGTTTGAACGACAGGGGGCGCGAGGGGGCTTTCTTT.

The genes are TRBV6-1 and TRBJ2-2, with D possibly matching TRBD2 (5 bases). Germline CDR1 MNHNS, CDR2 SASEGT. V was shortened by 7 bases and J by 0 bases, with 9 bases between the two germline ends. The CDR3 totals 14 residues. The DNA for the CDR3 is TGTGCCAGCAAGGAGGCCCCGAACACCGGGGAGCTGTTTTTT. Translating it yields CASKEAPNTGELFF.

The gene calls are TRBV18 and TRBJ1-4; D is perhaps TRBD1 (6 bases). The CDR3 has 14 amino acids. V shed 4 bases and J shed 5 bases, with 11 bases lying between them. The germline CDR1 and CDR2 sequences are KGHSH and LQKENI. CDR3 bases: TGTGCCAGCTCACGGGACAAATCGAATGAAAAACTGTTTTTT. Its translation: CASSRDKSNEKLFF.

This clone was found a few times. The J gene is TRBJ1-1, the V gene TRBV4-2; D is undetermined. The CDR3 is 14 amino acids. Trimming cost V 0 bases and J 1 base, with 6 bases left between them. CDR1 and CDR2 (germline): LGHNA, YNFKEQ. The CDR3 DNA reads TGTGCCAGCAGCCAAGACACGGAGAACACTGAAGCTTTCTTT. Its protein product is CASSQDTENTEAFF.

This chain connects TRBV11-2 to TRBJ2-2; 7 bases are shared with TRBD1. The germline gives CDR1 SGHAT, CDR2 FQNNGV. CDR3 length: 15 residues. The J segment lost 3 bases and the V segment lost 1 base, leaving 2 bases of the junction unmatched. CDR3 nucleotide sequence: TGTGCCAGCAGCTTAGTAGGGGGCCACACCGGGGAGCTGTTTTTT. This encodes CASSLVGGHTGELFF.

This sequence joins TRBV6-5 and TRBJ1-2, with a weak D call TRBD1 (5 bases). The CDR3 contains 14 residues. CDR1 is MNHEY and CDR2 is SVGAGI in the germline V gene. V lost 6 bases and J 2 bases, leaving 13 bases between the germline ends. The CDR3 here is CASRARRGNYGYTF. The CDR3 DNA reads TGTGCCAGCAGGGCCCGACGGGGGAACTATGGCTACACCTTC.

The genes are TRBV6-1 and TRBJ1-5; no reliable D call. Trimming shortened V by 2 bases and J by 2 bases, and 13 bases separated the two germline ends. This CDR3 comprises 16 residues. Germline assignment: CDR1 MNHNS and CDR2 SASEGT. The CDR3 coding sequence is TGTGCCAGCAGTGAACTGGGGTATGCCGGCAATCAGCCCCAGCATTTT. It specifies CASSELGYAGNQPQHF.

This rearrangement joins TRBV7-3 to TRBJ2-3; D gene unclear. V lost 2 bases to trimming and J lost 10 bases, with 13 bases between them. The CDR3 runs to 13 residues. Germline V gives CDR1 SGHTA, CDR2 FQGTGA. The DNA of the CDR3 is TGTGCCAGCAGCTTAGACCCTCGAGCGCCGCAGTATTTT. This gives the protein CASSLDPRAPQYF.

This sequence joins TRBV25-1 and TRBJ1-3; D is unresolved. Germline assignment: CDR1 MGHDK and CDR2 SYGVNS. The CDR3 has 15 amino acids. The V gene lost 6 bases and the J gene lost 1 base, with 13 bases spanning the gap. The CDR3 DNA reads TGTGCCAGCAGGCCGATAGGGAGTTCTGGAAACACCATATATTTT. This translates into CASRPIGSSGNTIYF.

Comments on this clone: Germline is not matched at one junction end, which may reflect a read error. This chain uses TRBV6-1 with TRBJ1-2; D possibly corresponds to TRBD1 (6 bases). The CDR3 spans 12 residues. Germline V gene lookup returns CDR1 MNHNS and CDR2 SASEGT. The CDR3 DNA is TGCTCATCCTATGGGGGCGGATATGGCTACACCTTC. This encodes CSSYGGGYGYTF.

V and J are TRBV10-2 and TRBJ2-1; 9 nucleotides align to TRBD1. The trim removed 4 bases at V and 6 bases at J, leaving 4 bases unmatched. The CDR3 loop spans 14 amino acids. Germline CDR1 and CDR2: WSHSY and SAAADI. The CDR3 protein is CASSGQGVVNEQFF. CDR3 coding DNA: TGCGCCAGCAGTGGACAGGGGGTAGTCAATGAGCAGTTCTTC.

The count of this clone is one. The genes are TRBV29-1 and TRBJ2-2, with TRBD1 as a possible D gene (5 bases). The CDR3 totals 15 residues. Between the trimmed V and J ends, which lost 4 bases and 1 base, there was a span of 13 bases. CDR1 SQVTM and CDR2 ANQGSEA come from the germline V gene. The DNA for the CDR3 is TGCAGCGTTGTAAGGGGAAGTAGGAACACCGGGGAGCTGTTTTTT. Translating it yields CSVVRGSRNTGELFF.

The chain uses TRBV4-3 and TRBJ1-3, with a tentative D call TRBD1 (5 bases). The CDR3 is 14 residues long. Germline CDR1 and CDR2: LGHNA and YSLEER. Trimming removed 2 bases at V and 3 bases at J, with 8 bases between. The CDR3 here is CASSQTGVGNTIYF. The CDR3 DNA reads as TGCGCCAGCAGCCAAACGGGGGTTGGAAACACCATATATTTT.